This TCR beta chain was sequenced for a study of shared clonotypes between healthy human individuals. Study information: Plates per donor: three CD4 naive, three CD4 memory, two CD8 naive, one CD8 memory. Study-wide results and limits: Few donors limited the genetic and exposure-history diversity represented. Non-shared clonotypes showed lower generation probabilities than clonotypes common to all four donors.

For this clone: Its antigen is as yet unknown.

The authors split each subset's genomic DNA evenly across several immunoSEQ plates. TCRdb's table, derived via immunoSEQ multiplex PCR, lists solely in-frame clones and lacks some. The sample lists more than 2,000,000 clones, over 85% occurring once. With 5 bases removed from V and 0 bases from J, the gap between germline ends came to 14 bases. The CDR3 is 16 amino acids. From germline, CDR1 is SGHRS and CDR2 YFSETQ. This clonotype originated in a man aged 18 to 29 in good health. What was sequenced was naive CD4+ T cells sorted from blood. The subset was: CD45RA+ positively selected. J is TRBJ2-2 and V is TRBV5-1, with D possibly TRBD2 on 5 matching bases. The CDR3 coding sequence is TGCGCCAGCAGTATGGGAGCTAAGTCGAACACCGGGGAGCTGTTTTTT. Protein sequence: CASSMGAKSNTGELFF.